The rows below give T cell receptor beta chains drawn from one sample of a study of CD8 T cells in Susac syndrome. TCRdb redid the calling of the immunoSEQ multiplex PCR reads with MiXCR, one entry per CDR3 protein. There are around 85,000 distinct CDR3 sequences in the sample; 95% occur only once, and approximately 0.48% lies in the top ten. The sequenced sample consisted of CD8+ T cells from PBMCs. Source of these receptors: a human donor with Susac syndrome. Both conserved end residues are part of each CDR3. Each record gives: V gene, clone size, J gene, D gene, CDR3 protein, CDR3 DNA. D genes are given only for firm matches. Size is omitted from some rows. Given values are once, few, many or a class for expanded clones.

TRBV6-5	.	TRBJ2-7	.	CATSSGPELREQYF	TGTGCCACCAGTTCCGGGCCCGAACTTCGCGAGCAGTACTTC
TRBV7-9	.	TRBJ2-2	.	CASSLLGELFF	TGTGCCAGCAGCTTATTAGGGGAGCTGTTTTTT
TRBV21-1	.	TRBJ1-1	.	CASSKKAEQSNTEAFF	TGTGCCAGCAGCAAAAAGGCAGAGCAATCGAACACTGAAGCTTTCTTT
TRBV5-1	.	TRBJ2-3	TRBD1	CASSLEDRRPTDTQYF	TGCGCCAGCAGCTTGGAGGACAGGCGACCCACAGATACGCAGTATTTT
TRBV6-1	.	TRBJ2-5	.	CASSDNLGARVETQYF	TGTGCCAGCAGTGACAACTTGGGGGCCAGGGTGGAGACCCAGTACTTC
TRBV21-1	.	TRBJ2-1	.	CASVPGPHPTHEQFF	TGTGCCAGCGTACCGGGACCCCATCCTACGCATGAGCAGTTCTTC
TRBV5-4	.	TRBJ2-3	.	CASSSRLDPSTDTQYF	TGTGCCAGCAGCTCCCGACTAGACCCTAGCACAGATACGCAGTATTTT
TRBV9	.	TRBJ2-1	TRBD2	CASSLGAGGLDEQFF	TGTGCCAGCAGCCTGGGAGCGGGAGGGCTGGATGAGCAGTTCTTC
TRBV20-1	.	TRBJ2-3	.	CSAAERGLSTDTQYF	TGCAGTGCTGCAGAAAGGGGACTCAGCACAGATACGCAGTATTTT
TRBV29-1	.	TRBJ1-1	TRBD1	CSVDPKDRGYGEAFF	TGCAGCGTTGACCCCAAGGACAGGGGATATGGTGAAGCTTTCTTT
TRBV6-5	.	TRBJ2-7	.	CASSYHSGVEQYF	TGTGCCAGCAGTTACCATTCGGGGGTCGAGCAGTACTTC
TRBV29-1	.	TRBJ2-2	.	CSVGLVNTGELFF	TGCAGCGTTGGTCTAGTGAACACCGGGGAGCTGTTTTTT
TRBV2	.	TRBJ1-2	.	CASTPSGIPYGYTF	TGTGCCAGCACCCCCTCCGGGATTCCCTATGGCTACACCTTC
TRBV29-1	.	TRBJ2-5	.	CSVDSRGQETQYF	TGCAGCGTTGACTCTAGGGGCCAAGAGACCCAGTACTTC
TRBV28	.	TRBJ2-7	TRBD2	CASSPRALAGVDEQYF	TGTGCCAGCAGTCCCCGGGCCTTAGCGGGAGTAGACGAGCAGTACTTC
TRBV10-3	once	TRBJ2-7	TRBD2	CAIQREGIYEQYF	TGTGCCATCCAGCGGGAGGGGATCTACGAGCAGTACTTC
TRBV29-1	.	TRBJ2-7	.	CSVTTGFGYEQYF	TGCAGCGTTACGACTGGGTTCGGCTACGAGCAGTACTTC
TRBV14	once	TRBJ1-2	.	CASSQGRFYYGYTF	TGTGCCAGCAGCCAGGGACGATTCTACTATGGCTACACCTTC
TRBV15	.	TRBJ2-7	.	CATSRDDHEQYF	TGTGCCACCAGCAGAGATGATCACGAGCAGTACTTC
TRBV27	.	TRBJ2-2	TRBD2	CASTSLAGVHTGELFF	TGTGCCAGCACGAGCCTAGCGGGAGTCCACACCGGGGAGCTGTTTTTT
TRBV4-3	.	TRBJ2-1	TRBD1	CASSPGQGGLYNEQFF	TGCGCCAGCAGCCCCGGACAGGGGGGACTCTACAATGAGCAGTTCTTC
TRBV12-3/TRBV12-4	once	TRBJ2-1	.	CASKDGPTREQFF	TGTGCCAGCAAGGATGGACCGACCCGTGAGCAGTTCTTC
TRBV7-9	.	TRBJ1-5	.	CASSPFVGGADQPQHF	TGTGCCAGCAGCCCATTTGTGGGGGGCGCAGATCAGCCCCAGCATTTT
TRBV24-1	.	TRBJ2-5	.	CATSDPRGPDLETQYF	TGTGCCACCAGTGATCCTCGGGGGCCCGATCTAGAGACCCAGTACTTC
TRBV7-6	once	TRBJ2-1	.	CASSVSLYNEQFF	TGTGCCAGCAGCGTCTCCTTATACAATGAGCAGTTCTTC
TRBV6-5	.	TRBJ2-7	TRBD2	CASSYYSGGDEQYF	TGTGCCAGCAGTTACTACAGCGGGGGGGACGAGCAGTACTTC
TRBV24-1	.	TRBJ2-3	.	CATSDAGYTDTQYF	TGTGCCACCAGTGATGCGGGTTACACAGATACGCAGTATTTT
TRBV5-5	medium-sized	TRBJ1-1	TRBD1	CASSPIGTGVMNTEAFF	TGTGCCAGCAGCCCGATCGGGACAGGGGTCATGAACACTGAAGCTTTCTTT
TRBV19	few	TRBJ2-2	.	CASSFSGTGELFF	TGTGCCAGTAGTTTCAGCGGGACCGGGGAGCTGTTTTTT
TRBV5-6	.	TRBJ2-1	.	CASSLLHENEQFF	TGTGCCAGCAGCTTGTTGCATGAAAATGAGCAGTTCTTC
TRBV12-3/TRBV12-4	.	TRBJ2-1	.	CASNQLGREQFF	TGTGCCAGCAACCAACTCGGACGTGAGCAGTTCTTC
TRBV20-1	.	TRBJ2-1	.	CSASQGRHNEQFF	TGCAGTGCTAGTCAGGGCAGGCACAATGAGCAGTTCTTC
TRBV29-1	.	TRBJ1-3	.	CSASSGNTIYF	TGCAGCGCTAGCTCTGGAAACACCATATATTTT
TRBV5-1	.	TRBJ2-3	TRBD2	CASSLFSGTDTQYF	TGCGCCAGCAGCTTGTTTAGCGGGACAGATACGCAGTATTTT
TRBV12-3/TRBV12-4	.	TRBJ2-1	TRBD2	CASSFTSGNDEQFF	TGTGCCAGCAGTTTCACTAGCGGGAACGATGAGCAGTTCTTC
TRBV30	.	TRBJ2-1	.	CAWAPTNEQFF	TGTGCCTGGGCCCCGACCAATGAGCAGTTCTTC
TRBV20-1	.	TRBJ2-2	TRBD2	CSANVEGAGDTGELFF	TGCAGTGCTAACGTTGAAGGGGCGGGAGACACCGGGGAGCTGTTTTTT
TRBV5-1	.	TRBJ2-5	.	CASSGSGYQETQYF	TGCGCCAGCAGCGGGAGCGGTTACCAAGAGACCCAGTACTTC
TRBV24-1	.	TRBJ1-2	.	CATSAQGFYGYTF	TGTGCCACCAGCGCTCAGGGTTTCTATGGCTACACCTTC
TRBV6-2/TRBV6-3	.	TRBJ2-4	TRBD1	CASSPPTGGSWWNIQYF	TGTGCCAGCAGTCCCCCGACAGGGGGATCTTGGTGGAACATTCAGTACTTC
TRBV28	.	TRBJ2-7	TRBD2	CASSSGTSGGPPGEQYF	TGTGCCAGCAGTTCTGGGACTAGCGGGGGGCCCCCGGGGGAGCAGTACTTC
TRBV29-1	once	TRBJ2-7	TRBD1	CSVEGYTGGRWNEQYF	TGCAGCGTTGAAGGATACACAGGGGGTCGTTGGAACGAGCAGTACTTC
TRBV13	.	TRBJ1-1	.	CASSPSKSEAFF	TGTGCCAGCAGCCCCTCGAAGAGTGAAGCTTTCTTT
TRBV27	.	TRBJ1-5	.	CASSLRWGDNQPQHF	TGTGCCAGCAGTTTACGGTGGGGGGACAATCAGCCCCAGCATTTT
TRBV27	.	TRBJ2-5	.	CASSSGLLGGETQYF	TGTGCCAGCAGTTCGGGACTTCTTGGAGGGGAGACCCAGTACTTC
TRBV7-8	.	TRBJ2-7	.	CASSPTDPLDEQYF	TGTGCCAGCAGCCCGACTGATCCTTTGGACGAGCAGTACTTC
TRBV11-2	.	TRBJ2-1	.	CASSLIPSPPGSSEQFF	TGTGCCAGCAGCTTAATCCCCTCCCCGCCGGGTAGTAGTGAGCAGTTCTTC
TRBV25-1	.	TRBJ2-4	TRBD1	CASSDWQGVNENIQYF	TGTGCCAGCAGTGATTGGCAGGGGGTAAACGAAAACATTCAGTACTTC
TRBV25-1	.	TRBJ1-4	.	CASSESPSNEKLFF	TGTGCCAGCAGTGAATCCCCCTCTAATGAAAAACTGTTTTTT
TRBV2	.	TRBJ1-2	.	CASSFLTEHGYTF	TGTGCCAGCAGCTTCTTGACAGAACATGGCTACACCTTC
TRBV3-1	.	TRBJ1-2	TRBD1	CASSRGQGGYTF	TGTGCCAGCAGCCGCGGACAGGGAGGCTACACCTTC
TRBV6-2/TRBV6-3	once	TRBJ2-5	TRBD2	CASSLQLAGGPETQYF	TGTGCCAGCAGCCTACAACTAGCGGGAGGACCAGAGACCCAGTACTTC
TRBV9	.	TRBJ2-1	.	CASSEQGVEQFF	TGTGCCAGCAGCGAACAGGGCGTTGAGCAGTTCTTC
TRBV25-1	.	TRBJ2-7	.	CASSEAARVYEQYF	TGTGCCAGCAGTGAGGCTGCCAGGGTCTACGAGCAGTACTTC
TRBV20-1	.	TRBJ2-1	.	CSARGNRGFEDYNEQFF	TGCAGTGCTAGAGGTAACCGAGGGTTCGAGGATTACAATGAGCAGTTCTTC
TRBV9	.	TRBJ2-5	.	CASSAAGNIQETQYF	TGTGCCAGCAGCGCCGCGGGAAACATCCAAGAGACCCAGTACTTC